The sequence of this TCR beta chain was determined in a study of shared clonotypes between healthy human individuals. The sample holds a few counts of this clone. Its antigen remains unknown. It was at deep level that the assay was run. The repertoire was sequenced with immunoSEQ multiplex PCR; TCRdb's copy has only in-frame clones and lacks some. The data contain over 850,000 clones, more than 75% of them singletons. General study findings and limits: Rarefaction analysis demonstrated incomplete sorted-subset sequencing notwithstanding large depth. The sole specimen, blood, was sampled, and tissue repertoires likely differ.

Per the germline V gene, CDR1 is SGHTS and CDR2 is YDEGEE. This CDR3 region has 15 residues. Germline trimming cut 2 bases from V and 0 bases from J; bases unmatched to any gene: 4. The gene calls are TRBV5-8 and TRBJ1-1; 7 bases line up with TRBD1. Sample: memory CD4+ T cells from PBMCs. Subset defined: CD45RA-negative fraction. This sequence originates from a man younger than 30 in good health. Some clones in this sample may be carry-over from other donors' samples. This CDR3 is CASSFTGTVNTEAFF. The CDR3 bases are TGTGCCAGCAGCTTCACCGGGACAGTGAACACTGAAGCTTTCTTT.